Listed here are 14 T cell receptor beta chains from one sample, sequenced in a study of CD8 T cells in ankylosing spondylitis. One entry per CDR3 protein, called by TCRdb with MiXCR from the 5' RACE reads. The sample includes approximately 130,000 distinct CDR3 sequences, 11% seen only once; the top ten take over 4%. Sequencing used blood, either unsorted or a sorted T cell fraction (not recorded which). The receptors derive from a female donor with ankylosing spondylitis or in good health (not recorded which).

This clonotype was observed at least ten times. The V and J genes are TRBV20-1 and TRBJ2-2, with a tentative D call TRBD2 (5 bases). V was clipped by 5 bases and J by 4 bases, with 17 bases between them. The length of the CDR3 is 15 residues. CDR1 and CDR2 from the germline V gene are DFQATT and SNEGSKA (reference sequence). This CDR3 reads CSAADLTRPTGELFF. CDR3 bases: TGCAGTGCTGCCGATTTAACTAGGCCCACCGGGGAGCTGTTTTTT.

This clonotype was recorded at least ten times. This chain links TRBV2 with TRBJ2-1; D ambiguous. This CDR3 is built from 14 residues. Germline-derived CDR1 and CDR2 are SNHLY and FYNNEI. The V end was cut by 2 bases, the J end by 4 bases, with 9 bases between. CDR3 in DNA: TGTGCCAGCAGTGAATCAAGCCCTTACAATGAGCAGTTCTTC. Translated, it gives CASSESSPYNEQFF.

This clonotype was seen only once. A much larger clone differs from this one at a single base, so this may be a read error. The chain is built from TRBV7-3 and TRBJ2-1; D unresolved. The CDR3 runs to 12 residues. CDR1 is SGHTA, CDR2 FQGTGA, per germline. The CDR3 loop is CASRIDYNKQFF. DNA for the CDR3: TGTGCCAGCAGGATAGATTACAATAAGCAGTTCTTC.

This clonotype has just a few counts. The V call is TRBV20-1, the J call TRBJ2-7, with 7 bases that match TRBD2. Germline V lookup: CDR1 DFQATT, CDR2 SNEGSKA (reference sequence). The CDR3 spans 16 residues. Unmatched junction bases numbered 11, after V lost 0 bases and J lost 3 bases. The CDR3 coding sequence is TGCAGTGCTAGAGAGGCGCAAGCGGCGGGAGTCTACGAGCAGTACTTC. It yields the protein CSAREAQAAGVYEQYF.

V and J are TRBV3-1 and TRBJ1-4; D not resolved. The CDR3 covers 14 residues. CDR1 and CDR2 from the germline V gene are LGHDT and YNNKEL (reference sequence). The ends were cut back, 9 bases at V and 5 bases at J, with 16 bases in the middle. CDR3 coding DNA: TGTGCCAGATCCCCGGCGAGGTGGAATGAAAAACTGTTTTTT. Its translation is CARSPARWNEKLFF.

The V call is TRBV7-9, the J call TRBJ2-5, with 12 bases fitting TRBD2. Unmatched junction bases numbered 4, after V lost 3 bases and J lost 5 bases. The germline gives CDR1 SEHNR, CDR2 FQNEAQ (reference sequence). The CDR3 totals 15 residues. The CDR3 DNA is TGTGCCAGCAGCTTGGAGGGGACTAGCGGGGAGACCCAGTACTTC. As protein: CASSLEGTSGETQYF.

As to this clonotype: A much larger clone differs by one base, so this may be a read error. This chain's CDR3 is CASSPQVQETQYF. The CDR3 nucleotides are TGTGCCAGCAGCCCCCAGGTCCAAGAGACCCAGTACTTC. The V and J genes are TRBV7-6 and TRBJ2-5; no clear D. V was trimmed by 5 bases and J by 1 base, leaving 8 bases between them. The CDR3 runs 13 residues. The germline CDR1 and CDR2 sequences are SGHVS and FNYEAQ.

This clonotype was counted ten times or more. The rearrangement links TRBV18 to TRBJ2-7; D tentatively reads TRBD1 or TRBD2 (5 bases each). Germline V gene lookup returns CDR1 KGHSH and CDR2 LQKENI. The CDR3 sequence is 14 residues long. V was clipped by 3 bases and J by 2 bases, with 11 bases between them. CDR3 region: CASSPPGSPYEQYF. The CDR3 DNA reads as TGTGCCAGCTCACCGCCAGGGAGTCCCTACGAGCAGTACTTC.

This clonotype was seen at least ten times. The genes are TRBV28 and TRBJ2-7; 10 bases are a match to TRBD1. The CDR3 extends over 15 amino acids. Trimming at V came to 6 bases and at J to 2 bases, leaving 7 bases not matched to a gene. Per the germline V gene, CDR1 is MDHEN and CDR2 is SYDVKM. The CDR3 nucleotides are TGTGCCAGCAGCCTAGGGACAGGGGCGACCTACGAGCAGTACTTC. Translating it yields CASSLGTGATYEQYF.

At least ten counts were recorded for this clonotype. The CDR3 nucleotides read TGCGCCAGCAGCTTCGGCGAGATGGGGACAGATACGCAGTATTTT. Protein: CASSFGEMGTDTQYF. The chain has TRBV5-1 and TRBJ2-3; unclear D gene. V was trimmed by 2 bases and J by 3 bases, leaving 13 bases between them. The CDR3 totals 15 residues. CDR1 is SGHRS, CDR2 YFSETQ, per germline.

This clonotype was seen more than once but under ten times. The chain recombines TRBV2 with TRBJ2-5; a weak D match, TRBD1 (6 bases). V was pared by 3 bases and J by 3 bases, with 8 bases between. CDR3 length: 13 amino acids. Germline assignment: CDR1 SNHLY and CDR2 FYNNEI. This CDR3 is CASSEDSKETQYF. CDR3 bases: TGTGCCAGCAGTGAGGACAGTAAAGAGACCCAGTACTTC. The full variable domain, completed using reference TRBV2 and TRBJ2-5, is EPEVTQTPSHQVTQMGQEVILRCVPISNHLYFYWYRQILGQKVEFLVSFYNNEISEKSEIFDDQFSVERPDGSNFTLKIRSTKLEDSAMYFCASSEDSKETQYFGPGTRLLVL.

This clonotype occurred a few times. A read error may explain this, as a much larger clone is one base away. The chain links TRBV3-1 to TRBJ1-5; perhaps TRBD1 as D (6 bases). CDR1 is LGHDT, CDR2 YNNKEL, per germline (reference sequence). The CDR3 runs to 15 residues. The CDR3 sequence is CATSQGGTPNQPQHF. CDR3 DNA: TGTGCCACCAGCCAGGGCGGGACACCGAATCAGCCCCAGCATTTT.

There are many counts of this clonotype. The chain employs TRBV5-1 and TRBJ2-2; D gene uncertain. This CDR3 region has 16 residues. The ends were cut back, 4 bases at V and 3 bases at J, with 16 bases in the middle. Per germline, CDR1 SGHRS and CDR2 YFSETQ. The CDR3 loop reads CASSPDRNPYTGELFF. The CDR3 nucleotides read TGCGCCAGCAGCCCGGACCGAAACCCCTACACCGGGGAGCTGTTTTTT.

The chain is built from TRBV20-1 and TRBJ1-2; 7 bases map to TRBD1. The germline gives CDR1 DFQATT, CDR2 SNEGSKA (reference sequence). V shed 5 bases, J shed 4 bases, and the junction held 4 bases outside the gene matches. The CDR3 loop spans 12 amino acids. The DNA for the CDR3 is TGCAGTGCTCCACAGGGGATCTATGGCTACACCTTC. Residues: CSAPQGIYGYTF.